The clone carrying this T cell receptor (beta chain) was observed at least ten times. What it binds is unknown. These data are taken from a study of early T cells in non-severe SARS-CoV-2 infection. Study-wide points: Matching with VDJdb favored anti-spike CD8 responses (missing private and CD4 specificities).

V lost 5 bases and J 7 bases, leaving 15 bases between the germline ends. The CDR3 is 13 amino acids. Germline V CDR1 and CDR2: SGHAT, FQNNGV. Attached unique molecular identifiers marked individual cDNA molecules. TCRdb itself ran the 5' RACE reads through MiXCR, one entry per CDR3 protein. The sample yields tens of thousands of distinct CDR3 sequences, 9.5% to 15% seen once. The chain joins TRBV11-2 to TRBJ2-7, with D perhaps TRBD2 (6 bases). Sequencing was done on a sample of whole blood. This sequence was found in an adult who was a healthcare worker with PCR-confirmed SARS-CoV-2 infection or an uninfected control (not recorded which). The CDR3 DNA is TGTGCCAGCAGCCCGGCCCGGGGGAGGGAGCAGTACTTC. It codes for CASSPARGREQYF.